The 3 T cell receptor beta chains below come from one sample, sequenced in a study of spatial heterogeneity in lung cancer. The time point is: sample taken at primary tumor resection. Whole RNA obtained from tumor, nontumor lung or frozen PBMC underwent sequencing without sorting. One entry per CDR3 protein, called by TCRdb with MiXCR from the 5' RACE reads. This table has some 25,000 distinct CDR3 sequences, 10% to 15% appearing once. The sequencing used PBMCs, collected at surgery. These receptors were taken from a female donor with early-stage non-small cell lung cancer.

The sample holds a few counts of this clonotype. The CDR3 spells CASSRTGTKVETQYF. CDR3 coding DNA: TGTGCCAGCAGCAGAACCGGGACTAAAGTCGAGACCCAGTACTTC. The chain uses TRBV14 and TRBJ2-5, with 7 bases matching TRBD2. V shed 5 bases and J 5 bases; nucleotides not matched to a gene: 11. CDR3 length: 15 residues. Germline CDR1 reads SGHDN; CDR2 reads FVKESK.

This clonotype was seen at least ten times. The chain employs TRBV7-8 and TRBJ1-2; D gene ambiguous. The CDR3 consists of 14 residues. V lost 1 base and J 3 bases, leaving 9 bases between the germline ends. The V gene's germline CDR1 is SGHVS and CDR2 FQNEAQ. CDR3 amino acids: CASSLGAPYYGYTF. CDR3 DNA: TGTGCCAGCAGCTTAGGAGCCCCCTACTATGGCTACACCTTC.

Ten or more counts support this clonotype. This chain connects TRBV20-1 to TRBJ2-3; D assignment may be TRBD1 or TRBD2 (5 bases each). Trimming shortened V by 1 base and J by 1 base, and 9 bases separated the two germline ends. The germline gives CDR1 DFQATT, CDR2 SNEGSKA (reference sequence). The CDR3 is 14 amino acids. The CDR3 sequence: CSARGLGGTDTQYF. The CDR3 DNA follows: TGCAGTGCTAGAGGTCTGGGGGGCACAGATACGCAGTATTTT.